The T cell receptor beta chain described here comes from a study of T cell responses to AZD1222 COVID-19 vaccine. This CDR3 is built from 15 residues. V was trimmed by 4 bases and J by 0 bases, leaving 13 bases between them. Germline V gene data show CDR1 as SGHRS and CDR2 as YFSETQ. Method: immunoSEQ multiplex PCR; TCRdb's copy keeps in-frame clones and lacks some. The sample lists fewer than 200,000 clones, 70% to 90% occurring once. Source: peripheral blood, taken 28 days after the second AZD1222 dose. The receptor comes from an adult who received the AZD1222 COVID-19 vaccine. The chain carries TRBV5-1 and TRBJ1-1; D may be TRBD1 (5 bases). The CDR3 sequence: CASSDPGRMNTEAFF. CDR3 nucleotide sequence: TGCGCCAGCAGCGACCCGGGACGGATGAACACTGAAGCTTTCTTT.